This T cell receptor beta chain was retrieved from a study of OX40 agonist ivuxolimab in advanced cancers. Study conclusions and caveats: At 0.1 to 3.0 mg/kg and by week 6, clonal expansion occurred in CD4+ and CD8+ blood T cells. Among the lowest peripheral clonal expansion occurred in 0.1-3.0 mg/kg partial responders. CD8+ T cells (on average) carried more expanded clones than CD4+ T cells.

V gave up 6 bases and J gave up 0 bases, with 12 bases separating them. CDR3 length equals 15 residues. Per germline, CDR1 MGHDK and CDR2 SYGVNS. This clone turned up a few times. The target antigen is unknown. The method was immunoSEQ multiplex PCR; TCRdb's version includes in-frame clones alone and lacks a portion of them. Seen here are fewer than 80,000 clones, about 89% observed once, and the top ten hold about 4.8%. The material was CD4+ or CD8+ T cells sorted from blood, obtained in a trial of the OX40 agonist ivuxolimab. The chain employs TRBV25-1 and TRBJ1-5; tentatively, D is TRBD1 (6 bases). The sequence was obtained from an adult with an advanced solid tumor such as melanoma, head and neck, liver or kidney cancer. The DNA for the CDR3 is TGTGCCAGCAGCGAGACAGGAAATAGCAATCAGCCCCAGCATTTT. Protein product: CASSETGNSNQPQHF.